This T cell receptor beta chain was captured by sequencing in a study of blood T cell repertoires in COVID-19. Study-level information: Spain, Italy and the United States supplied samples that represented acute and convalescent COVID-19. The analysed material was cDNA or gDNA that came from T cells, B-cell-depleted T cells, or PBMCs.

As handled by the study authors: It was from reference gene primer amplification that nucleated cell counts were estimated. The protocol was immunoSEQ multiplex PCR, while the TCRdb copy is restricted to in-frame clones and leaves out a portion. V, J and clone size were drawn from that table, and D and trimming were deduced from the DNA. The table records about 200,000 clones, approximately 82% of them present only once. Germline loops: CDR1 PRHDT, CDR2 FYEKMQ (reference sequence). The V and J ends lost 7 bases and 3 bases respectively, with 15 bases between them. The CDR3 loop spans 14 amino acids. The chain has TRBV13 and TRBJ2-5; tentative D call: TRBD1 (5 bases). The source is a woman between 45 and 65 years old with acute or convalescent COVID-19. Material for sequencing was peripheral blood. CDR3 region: CASTWRQLKETQYF. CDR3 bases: TGTGCCAGCACTTGGCGACAGTTAAAAGAGACCCAGTACTTC.